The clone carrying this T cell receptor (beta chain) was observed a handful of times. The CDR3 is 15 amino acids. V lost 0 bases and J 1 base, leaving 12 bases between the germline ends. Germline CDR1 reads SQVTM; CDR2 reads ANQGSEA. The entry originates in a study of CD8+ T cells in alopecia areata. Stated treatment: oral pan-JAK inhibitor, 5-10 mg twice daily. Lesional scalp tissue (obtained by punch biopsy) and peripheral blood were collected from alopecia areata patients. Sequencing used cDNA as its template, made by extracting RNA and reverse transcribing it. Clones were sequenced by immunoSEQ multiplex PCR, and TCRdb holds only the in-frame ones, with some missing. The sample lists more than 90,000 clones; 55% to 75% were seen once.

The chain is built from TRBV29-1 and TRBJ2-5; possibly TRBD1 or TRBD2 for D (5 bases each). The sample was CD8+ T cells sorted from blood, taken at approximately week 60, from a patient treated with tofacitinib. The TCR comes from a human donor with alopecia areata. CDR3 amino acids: CSVEDLRGVQETQYF. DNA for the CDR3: TGCAGCGTTGAAGATCTTAGGGGAGTCCAAGAGACCCAGTACTTC.